The clone carrying this T cell receptor (beta chain) has a single count. As yet, its antigen is unknown. The record originates from a study of radiotherapy plus CTLA-4 blockade in lung cancer. Overall study findings and caveats: Some TCR clones had been derived from tumors. These clones expanded in peripheral blood after radiotherapy plus ipilimumab.

The V end was cut by 1 base, the J end by 7 bases, with 13 bases between. Germline V gene lookup returns CDR1 MGHRA and CDR2 YSYEKL. The length of the CDR3 is 14 residues. TCRdb's table, derived via immunoSEQ multiplex PCR, lists solely in-frame clones and lacks some. The sample lists fewer than 75,000 clones; around 90% were seen once. The specimen comprised peripheral blood, sampled from a patient treated with radiotherapy plus ipilimumab. The clonotype was recovered from a human donor with non-small cell lung cancer that progressed on radiotherapy plus ipilimumab. V and J are TRBV4-1 and TRBJ1-2; D uncertain. The CDR3 loop is CASSQVGPASGYTF. Here the CDR3 DNA reads TGCGCCAGCAGCCAAGTAGGCCCGGCTTCTGGCTACACCTTC.